This T cell receptor beta chain was retrieved from a study of cytomegalovirus exposure and HLA in healthy donors. General study findings and limits: Common viral pathogens were later found to be apparently linked to several of the most significant clusters.

Details on this clone: The target antigen is unknown.

The PCR used 60 Vbeta and 13 Jbeta primers. TCRdb's table, derived via immunoSEQ multiplex PCR, lists solely in-frame clones and lacks some. This table has about 200,000 clones, around 78% appearing once. Sequenced material: PBMCs. The source of this sequence is a woman between 25 and 40 years old in good health and CMV-seropositive.

The CDR3: CASSPTRGLQQKIYGYTF. CDR3 DNA sequence: TGTGCCAGCTCACCAACAAGGGGCCTCCAACAAAAAATCTATGGCTACACCTTC. This chain connects TRBV18 to TRBJ1-2, with a tentative D call TRBD1 (5 bases). CDR1 and CDR2 (germline): KGHSH, LQKENI. V lost 2 bases to trimming and J lost 4 bases, with 23 bases between them. CDR3 length: 18 amino acids.